The T cell receptor beta chain described here comes from a study of response to subunit inactivated influenza vaccine. General study points: The authors offered the suggestion that each seasonal influenza vaccination recruits few new T cells.

Each CDR3 protein gets one entry after TCRdb re-called the RT-PCR reads with MiXCR. Here the sample spans 450,000 to 600,000 distinct CDR3 sequences, approximately 7.1% being singletons. This CDR3 contains 14 residues. This clonotype came up many times. Its antigen is undetermined. The sequencing here drew on PBMCs from blood, taken less than 30 months after vaccination. The source of this sequence is a man aged 50 to 69 who received an inactivated influenza vaccine. The rearrangement uses TRBV12-3 or TRBV12-4 and TRBJ2-2; a weak D match, TRBD2 (6 bases). The CDR3 nucleotides read TGTGCAAGCGGCGGTAGCGGGAACACCGGGGAGCTGTTTTTT. Amino acids: CASGGSGNTGELFF.